One sample yielded the 3 T cell receptor beta chains listed below, sequenced in a study of radiotherapy plus CTLA-4 blockade in lung cancer. Profiling relied on immunoSEQ multiplex PCR, and the TCRdb table lists in-frame clones only, not all of them. The repertoire holds some 64,000 clones, with approximately 76% as singletons. This material consisted of peripheral blood, taken from a patient treated with radiotherapy plus ipilimumab. The receptors originated from a human donor with non-small cell lung cancer whose response to radiotherapy plus ipilimumab could not be evaluated. Some clones in this sample may be carry-over from other donors' samples.

The rearrangement joins TRBV10-3 to TRBJ1-5; 12 bases line up with TRBD1. The CDR3 consists of 17 residues. CDR1 ENHRY and CDR2 SYGVKD come from the germline V gene. The J segment lost 2 bases and the V segment lost 6 bases, leaving 8 bases of the junction unmatched. The CDR3 loop is CAIRSGTGGMGNQPQHF. CDR3 in DNA: TGTGCCATCAGATCCGGGACAGGGGGCATGGGCAATCAGCCCCAGCATTTT.

This rearrangement joins TRBV4-3 to TRBJ1-5, with TRBD1 matching 11 bases. Looked up from germline, CDR1 is LGHNA and CDR2 is YSLEER. Germline trimming cut 5 bases from V and 7 bases from J; bases unmatched to any gene: 7. The CDR3 extends over 15 amino acids. The CDR3 nucleotides read TGCGCCAGCAGCTCAGGACAGGGGGCAAAACAGCCCCAGCATTTT. Its translation: CASSSGQGAKQPQHF.

The chain employs TRBV6-5 and TRBJ1-1; 7 bases are shared with TRBD1. The CDR3 contains 15 residues. The ends lost 0 bases at V and 2 bases at J; junction bases unmatched: 3. Germline loops: CDR1 MNHEY, CDR2 SVGAGI. The DNA of the CDR3 is TGTGCCAGCAGTTACTCAATAGGGGGCAACACTGAAGCTTTCTTT. This codes for CASSYSIGGNTEAFF.